This TCR beta chain is drawn from a study of blood T cell repertoires in COVID-19. Study information: The study drew acute and convalescent COVID-19 samples from the United States, Italy and Spain.

Per the germline V gene, CDR1 is SGHTA and CDR2 is FQGNSA. V lost 1 base and J lost 1, with 7 bases in between. CDR3 size: 14 residues. Generated by immunoSEQ multiplex PCR, the TCRdb table keeps only in-frame clones and is missing some. Among more than 65,000 clones listed, approximately 82% were seen once. V is TRBV7-2 and J is TRBJ2-5, with D uncertain. The sequenced sample was peripheral blood. The clonotype comes from a man between 45 and 60 years old with active COVID-19. CDR3 sequence reads: CASSLGRFQETQYF. CDR3 nucleotides: TGTGCCAGCAGCTTAGGCCGGTTCCAAGAGACCCAGTACTTC.